Listed here are 19 T cell receptor beta chains from one sample, sequenced in a study of blood T cell repertoires in COVID-19 (dated by TCRdb to the early 2020s). The library relied on the immunoSEQ multiplex PCR assay. This immuneACCESS table, as held by TCRdb, lists in-frame sequences with V and J called but not all clones. Of the missing ones, under half trace to an unresolved V gene in checked studies; the others have no known cause. This sample holds roughly 92,000 clones; roughly 89% were observed only once. The top ten clonotypes cover roughly 4.5% of the sample. Sequences were obtained from peripheral blood. These TCRs come from a woman of 80 years or more with active or convalescent COVID-19.

The rearrangement uses TRBV28 and TRBJ2-7; D gene uncertain. This CDR3 is 15 amino acids long. The germline CDR1 and CDR2 sequences are MDHEN and SYDVKM. V shed 5 bases and J shed 0 bases, with 14 bases lying between them. This CDR3 is CASSPPGGSSYEQYF. CDR3 nucleotide sequence: TGTGCCAGCAGTCCCCCCGGCGGCAGCTCCTACGAGCAGTACTTC.

The J gene is TRBJ1-6, the V gene TRBV30, with D perhaps TRBD1 (5 bases). Germline V gene lookup returns CDR1 GTSNPN and CDR2 SVGIG (reference sequence). The CDR3 loop spans 14 amino acids. The V end was cut by 0 bases, the J end by 6 bases, with 9 bases between. The CDR3 spells CAWSVPGGNSPLHF. The CDR3, as DNA: TGTGCCTGGAGTGTACCGGGGGGTAATTCACCCCTCCACTTT.

The chain links TRBV19 to TRBJ1-3; D is unresolved. V was cut by 7 bases and J by 2 bases, with 18 bases left in between. The CDR3 contains 16 residues. Germline V gives CDR1 LNHDA, CDR2 SQIVND (reference sequence). In DNA, the CDR3 is TGTGCCAGTACCCCCGGGGTCATATATACTGGAAACACCATATATTTT. Translated, it gives CASTPGVIYTGNTIYF.

The chain couples TRBV2 to TRBJ2-5; weak D call: TRBD1 (5 bases). V dropped 5 bases and J dropped 0 bases, with 13 bases sitting between them. The germline CDR1 and CDR2 sequences are SNHLY and FYNNEI. The CDR3 runs 15 residues. The CDR3 sequence is CASSWGQGYQETQYF. The CDR3 DNA reads as TGTGCCAGCAGTTGGGGCCAGGGATACCAAGAGACCCAGTACTTC. Using reference TRBV2 and TRBJ2-5 for the parts outside the CDR3, the full variable domain is EPEVTQTPSHQVTQMGQEVILRCVPISNHLYFYWYRQILGQKVEFLVSFYNNEISEKSEIFDDQFSVERPDGSNFTLKIRSTKLEDSAMYFCASSWGQGYQETQYFGPGTRLLVL.

The rearrangement links TRBV28 to TRBJ1-6; 7 bases fit TRBD1. CDR1 is MDHEN, CDR2 SYDVKM, per germline. J was trimmed by 3 bases and V by 6 bases; bases with no gene match: 8. CDR3 length: 16 amino acids. CDR3 amino acids: CASSPSQGDYNSPLHF. DNA of the CDR3: TGTGCCAGCAGCCCATCGCAGGGGGACTATAATTCACCCCTCCACTTT.

V and J are TRBV5-5 and TRBJ2-2, with 10 positions matching TRBD2. The CDR3 totals 19 residues. V was pared by 4 bases and J by 3 bases, with 15 bases of the junction left unmatched. Germline values: CDR1 SGHKS, CDR2 YYEKEE (reference sequence). CDR3 DNA: TGTGCCAGCAGCCTTCGGGCTAGCGGGAGCGGGTGGGACACCGGGGAGCTGTTTTTT. Its translation is CASSLRASGSGWDTGELFF.

The chain has TRBV6-2 or TRBV6-3 and TRBJ2-6; no clear D. The CDR3 has 16 amino acids. The germline V and J ends were trimmed by 6 bases and 0 bases, with 12 bases remaining between them. Germline-derived CDR1 and CDR2 are MNHEY and SVGEGT. The CDR3 is CASSQLSFSGANVLTF. The CDR3 DNA follows: TGTGCCAGCAGCCAACTTTCATTCTCTGGGGCCAACGTCCTGACTTTC.

This clone was seen a few times. The rearrangement joins TRBV11-2 to TRBJ1-3; no clear D. V lost 1 base and J lost 3, with 7 bases in between. Germline V gene lookup returns CDR1 SGHAT and CDR2 FQNNGV. The CDR3 length is 14 residues. Written as DNA, the CDR3 is TGTGCCAGCAGCTTAGGGTGGAGTGGAAACACCATATATTTT. This translates into CASSLGWSGNTIYF.

The chain combines TRBV5-1 with TRBJ2-2; 8 bases match TRBD1. The length of the CDR3 is 15 residues. The J segment lost 8 bases and the V segment lost 4 bases, leaving 10 bases of the junction unmatched. The germline CDR1 and CDR2 sequences are SGHRS and YFSETQ. As DNA, the CDR3 is TGCGCCAGCAGCCGAGAAAGGACAGGGCCAGGGGAGCTGTTTTTT. Translating it yields CASSRERTGPGELFF.

This clone was counted a single time. The J gene is TRBJ2-3, the V gene TRBV3-1 (or the pseudogene TRBV3-2); TRBD2 aligns across 16 bases. V was pared by 6 bases and J by 0 bases, with 3 bases of the junction left unmatched. The CDR3 covers 17 residues. The germline V gene has CDR1 LGHDT and CDR2 YNNKEL (reference sequence). CDR3 nucleotides: TGTGCCAGCAGGGGGACTAGCGGGAGGGGGAGCACAGATACGCAGTATTTT. Its protein is CASRGTSGRGSTDTQYF.

This clone was counted only a few times. The V call is TRBV19, the J call TRBJ1-5, with D uncertain. Germline-derived CDR1 and CDR2 are LNHDA and SQIVND (reference sequence). The CDR3 totals 12 residues. Trimming removed 5 bases at V and 6 bases at J, with 8 bases between. The CDR3 nucleotides read TGTGCCAGTAGTCTAAGCGGTCAGCCCCAGCATTTT. It yields the protein CASSLSGQPQHF.

The V call is TRBV27, the J call TRBJ2-7; 9 bases line up with TRBD2. With V trimmed by 6 bases and J by 3 bases, 6 bases remained unmatched. Per the germline V gene, CDR1 is MNHEY and CDR2 is SMNVEV (reference sequence). The CDR3 sequence is 14 residues long. Written as DNA, the CDR3 is TGTGCCAGCAGCCGGGCTAGCGGGGACTACGAGCAGTACTTC. Translation gives CASSRASGDYEQYF.

This sequence joins TRBV3-1 (or the pseudogene TRBV3-2) and TRBJ1-4; D gene uncertain. This CDR3 comprises 15 residues. V lost 5 bases to trimming and J lost 4 bases, with 14 bases between them. The germline CDR1 and CDR2 sequences are LGHDT and YNNKEL (reference sequence). CDR3 residues: CASSTRVRGNEKLFF. The DNA for the CDR3 is TGTGCCAGCAGCACGAGGGTTCGGGGTAATGAAAAACTGTTTTTT.

The chain carries TRBV27 and TRBJ1-6; TRBD1 matches at 9 bases. The CDR3 is made up of 15 amino acids. Germline-derived CDR1 and CDR2 are MNHEY and SMNVEV (reference sequence). V lost 5 bases, J lost 10 bases, and 9 bases stayed unmatched. CDR3 sequence (DNA): TGTGCCAGCAGTACCTCCGGACAGGGGAGATCACCCCTCCACTTT. Protein: CASSTSGQGRSPLHF.

The chain employs TRBV7-2 and TRBJ1-6; TRBD1 matches 10 bases. The CDR3 contains 14 residues. The trim removed 2 bases at V and 9 bases at J, leaving 1 base unmatched. CDR1 and CDR2 (germline): SGHTA, FQGNSA. CDR3 in DNA: TGTGCCAGCAGCTTAAGGGACAGGGGTTCACCCCTCCACTTT. It specifies CASSLRDRGSPLHF.

In its sample, this clone was seen once. The chain combines TRBV7-2 with TRBJ2-5, with 7 positions matching TRBD2. This CDR3 has 16 amino acids. The germline CDR1 and CDR2 sequences are SGHTA and FQGNSA. V dropped 1 base and J dropped 1; count of bases not matched to a gene: 6. CDR3 DNA sequence: TGTGCCAGCAGCTTAGGGGAGGGTTGGGTCCAAGAGACCCAGTACTTC. Protein sequence: CASSLGEGWVQETQYF.

The J gene is TRBJ1-2, the V gene TRBV27; the match to TRBD1 covers 10 bases. The J segment lost 8 bases and the V segment lost 4 bases, leaving 4 bases of the junction unmatched. This CDR3 has 13 amino acids. CDR1 is MNHEY, CDR2 SMNVEV, per germline (reference sequence). Here the CDR3 reads CASSSRTGGGYTF. The CDR3 region has the DNA TGTGCCAGCAGTTCCCGGACAGGGGGAGGCTACACCTTC.

The V and J genes are TRBV27 and TRBJ1-5, with D unresolved. Germline V gene sequence: CDR1 MNHEY, CDR2 SMNVEV (reference sequence). The V gene lost 2 bases and the J gene lost 1 base, with 9 bases spanning the gap. The CDR3 consists of 15 residues. The CDR3 DNA follows: TGTGCCAGCAGTTTAACTCCGGAGAGCAATCAGCCCCAGCATTTT. Encoded protein: CASSLTPESNQPQHF.

The gene calls are TRBV7-2 and TRBJ1-5; TRBD1 matches at 7 bases. This CDR3 region has 16 residues. V was pared by 1 base and J by 5 bases, with 8 bases of the junction left unmatched. The germline V gene encodes CDR1 SGHTA and CDR2 FQGNSA. The CDR3 region has the DNA TGTGCCAGCAGCTTAGAGGGGCCCCAGGGGGATCAGCCCCAGCATTTT. Its protein product is CASSLEGPQGDQPQHF.